This TCR beta chain appears in the sequencing data of a study of pediatric ulcerative colitis. Study-wide points: Acute severe colitis showed lower rectal diversity from clonal expansions. Compared with controls, ulcerative colitis showed greater blood-rectum clone sharing.

The length of the CDR3 is 14 residues. Germline V lookup: CDR1 MDHEN, CDR2 SYDVKM. V was cut by 1 base and J by 0 bases, with 6 bases left in between. Here immunoSEQ multiplex PCR was the method, and the copy in TCRdb shows in-frame clones only, minus some. The sample records about 14,000 clones, more than 80% being singletons. About this clone: The antigen remains unidentified.

The chain employs TRBV28 and TRBJ1-2; the D gene is possibly TRBD1 (5 bases). This sequence originates from a boy younger than 18 with moderate ulcerative colitis. The specimen was blood. This CDR3 reads CASSLSGTNYGYTF. CDR3 sequence (DNA): TGTGCCAGCAGTTTATCAGGGACTAACTATGGCTACACCTTC.